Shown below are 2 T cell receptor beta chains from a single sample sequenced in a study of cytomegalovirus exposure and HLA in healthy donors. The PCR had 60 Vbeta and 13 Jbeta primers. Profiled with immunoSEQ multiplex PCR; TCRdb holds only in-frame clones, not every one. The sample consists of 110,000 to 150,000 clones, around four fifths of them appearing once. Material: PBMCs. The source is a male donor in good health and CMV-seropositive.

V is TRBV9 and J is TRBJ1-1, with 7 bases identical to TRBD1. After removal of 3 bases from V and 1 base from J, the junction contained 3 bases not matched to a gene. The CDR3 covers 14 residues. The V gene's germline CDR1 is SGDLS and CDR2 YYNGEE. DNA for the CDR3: TGTGCCAGCAGCGAGGGGACAGAGAACACTGAAGCTTTCTTT. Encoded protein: CASSEGTENTEAFF.

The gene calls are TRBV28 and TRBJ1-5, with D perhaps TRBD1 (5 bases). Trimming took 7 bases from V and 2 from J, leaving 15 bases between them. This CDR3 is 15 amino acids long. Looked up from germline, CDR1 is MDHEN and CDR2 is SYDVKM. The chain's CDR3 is CASIPWIQGNQPQHF. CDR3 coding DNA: TGTGCCAGCATTCCTTGGATACAGGGCAATCAGCCCCAGCATTTT. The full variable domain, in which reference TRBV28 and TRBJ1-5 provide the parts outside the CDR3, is DVKVTQSSRYLVKRTGEKVFLECVQDMDHENMFWYRQDPGLGLRLIYFSYDVKMKEKGDIPEGYSVSREKKERFSLILESASTNQTSMYLCASIPWIQGNQPQHFGDGTRLSIL.